This is a list of T cell receptor beta chains from one sample in a study of blood T cell repertoires in COVID-19. Repertoires were generated with immunoSEQ multiplex PCR, while TCRdb's copy carries only in-frame clones and drops some. This table holds roughly 400,000 clones, about 89% found once. Sample: PBMCs or T cells enriched from blood (not recorded which). These receptors all stem from a middle-aged woman who had been exposed to COVID-19. The CDR3 runs from the conserved cysteine through the conserved F or W. D genes are given only for firm matches. Where a row states a size, it is once, few, many or the class of an expanded clone; other rows omit it.

d_gene	abundance	v_gene	j_gene	CDR3aa	CDR3nt
.	.	TRBV19	TRBJ1-6	CASSRSGRGAYNSPLHF	TGTGCCAGTAGTCGTTCCGGCAGGGGTGCCTATAATTCACCCCTCCACTTT
TRBD2	.	TRBV4-2	TRBJ2-3	CASSWGGASGGAEADTQYF	TGTGCCAGCAGCTGGGGTGGGGCTAGCGGGGGGGCGGAGGCAGATACGCAGTATTTT
.	.	TRBV9	TRBJ2-7	CASSRRPGGDYEQYF	TGTGCCAGCAGCAGAAGGCCCGGGGGAGACTACGAGCAGTACTTC
TRBD2	.	TRBV5-1	TRBJ2-3	CASSLGTSGLNTQYF	TGCGCCAGCAGCTTGGGGACTAGCGGGTTGAATACGCAGTATTTT
.	.	TRBV3-1/TRBV3-2	TRBJ2-1	CASSQEGPGANEQFF	TGTGCCAGCAGCCAAGAAGGCCCGGGAGCCAATGAGCAGTTCTTC
.	.	TRBV3-1/TRBV3-2	TRBJ1-2	CASSVDRINYGYTF	TGTGCCAGCAGCGTCGACAGGATCAACTATGGCTACACCTTC
.	.	TRBV5-1	TRBJ1-1	CASRGEGWTEAFF	TGCGCCAGCAGAGGGGAGGGTTGGACTGAAGCTTTCTTT
TRBD1	.	TRBV27	TRBJ1-2	CASTGDTNYGYTF	TGTGCCAGTACAGGGGATACTAACTATGGCTACACCTTC
.	.	TRBV5-6	TRBJ1-2	CASSLSGRVGRMHTF	TGTGCCAGCAGCTTGTCGGGCAGGGTCGGGCGGATGCACACCTTC
TRBD1	.	TRBV5-6	TRBJ1-2	CASSSEGQGIYGYTF	TGTGCCAGCAGCTCAGAGGGACAGGGGATCTATGGCTACACCTTC
.	.	TRBV9	TRBJ2-1	CASSPRLGGAYNEQFF	TGTGCCAGCAGCCCTCGACTAGGTGGGGCCTACAATGAGCAGTTCTTC
.	.	TRBV9	TRBJ1-4	CASSDRINEKLFF	TGTGCCAGCAGTGACAGGATTAATGAAAAACTGTTTTTT
TRBD2	.	TRBV9	TRBJ2-1	CASSGGSGWSSYNEQFF	TGTGCCAGCAGCGGTGGTAGCGGGTGGAGCTCCTACAATGAGCAGTTCTTC
.	.	TRBV2	TRBJ1-2	CASSVRQGIINYGYTF	TGTGCCAGCAGTGTTCGGCAGGGCATCATTAACTATGGCTACACCTTC
TRBD1	few	TRBV5-1	TRBJ1-1	CASSWGTANTEAFF	TGCGCCAGCAGCTGGGGGACAGCCAACACTGAAGCTTTCTTT
TRBD1	.	TRBV5-6	TRBJ2-1	CASSFRTGAHNEQFF	TGTGCCAGCAGCTTTAGGACAGGGGCCCACAATGAGCAGTTCTTC
.	once	TRBV18	TRBJ1-3	CASSSGQTSGNTIYF	TGTGCCAGCTCATCCGGACAGACCTCTGGAAACACCATATATTTT
TRBD2	.	TRBV4-3	TRBJ2-5	CASSQAAGLAGGETQYF	TGCGCCAGCAGCCAAGCCGCGGGACTAGCGGGAGGAGAGACCCAGTACTTC
TRBD2	.	TRBV9	TRBJ2-1	CASSVGPGGAYNEQFF	TGTGCCAGCAGCGTAGGGCCGGGGGGGGCTTACAATGAGCAGTTCTTC
TRBD1	.	TRBV14	TRBJ1-4	CASSQERGTGGEKLFF	TGTGCCAGCAGCCAAGAGCGAGGGACAGGGGGAGAAAAACTGTTTTTT
TRBD1	.	TRBV7-9	TRBJ1-2	CASSPYRGPTYGYTF	TGTGCCAGCAGCCCCTACAGGGGGCCTACCTATGGCTACACCTTC
.	.	TRBV9	TRBJ1-6	CASSVEQANSPLHF	TGTGCCAGCAGCGTAGAACAGGCAAATTCACCCCTCCACTTT
TRBD1	.	TRBV7-2	TRBJ1-1	CASSLANRGTEAFF	TGTGCCAGCAGCTTAGCCAACAGGGGAACTGAAGCTTTCTTT
TRBD1	.	TRBV4-2	TRBJ1-5	CASSQENRGRIPQHF	TGTGCCAGCAGCCAAGAAAACAGGGGGCGGATTCCCCAGCATTTT
TRBD2	.	TRBV19	TRBJ2-1	CASRSSGGNEQFF	TGTGCCAGTAGGTCCAGCGGGGGCAATGAGCAGTTCTTC
TRBD1	.	TRBV6-1	TRBJ2-4	CASSEGGQGKNIQYF	TGTGCCAGCAGTGAGGGGGGACAGGGGAAGAACATTCAGTACTTC
TRBD1	.	TRBV5-1	TRBJ2-7	CASSLGGGKSYEQYF	TGCGCCAGCAGCTTGGGAGGGGGCAAGAGTTACGAGCAGTACTTC
TRBD2	.	TRBV6-2/TRBV6-3	TRBJ2-1	CASSYSRTSGSSYNEQFF	TGTGCCAGCAGTTACTCACGGACTAGCGGGAGCTCCTACAATGAGCAGTTCTTC
TRBD1	few	TRBV5-1	TRBJ1-1	CASSLGLRAGGTEAFF	TGCGCCAGCAGCTTGGGGCTCCGAGCAGGGGGTACTGAAGCTTTCTTT
TRBD1	.	TRBV15	TRBJ1-2	CATSSRGDSFFGYTF	TGTGCCACCAGCAGCCGTGGGGACAGTTTTTTTGGCTACACCTTC
.	.	TRBV19	TRBJ1-1	CASSIGHLNTEAFF	TGTGCCAGTAGTATCGGACACCTGAACACTGAAGCTTTCTTT
TRBD1	.	TRBV9	TRBJ1-2	CASSVSLGKTGGSGYTF	TGTGCCAGCAGCGTGAGCCTGGGGAAGACAGGGGGAAGTGGCTACACCTTC
.	.	TRBV5-1	TRBJ1-2	CASSSGQFYGYTF	TGCGCCAGCAGCTCCGGACAGTTCTATGGCTACACCTTC
.	.	TRBV15	TRBJ1-5	CATSRDKTGQPQHF	TGTGCCACCAGCAGAGATAAGACGGGTCAGCCCCAGCATTTT
.	.	TRBV5-8	TRBJ2-2	CASSLGIADLNTGELFF	TGTGCCAGCAGCTTAGGGATTGCGGACTTAAACACCGGGGAGCTGTTTTTT
.	.	TRBV27	TRBJ1-2	CASSESYLRGLRDGNYGYTF	TGTGCCAGCAGTGAAAGCTACCTTCGAGGCCTCAGGGATGGAAACTATGGCTACACCTTC
.	.	TRBV7-2	TRBJ1-1	CASSLSVTKEAFF	TGTGCCAGCAGCTTATCCGTGACAAAAGAAGCTTTCTTT
TRBD2	.	TRBV7-2	TRBJ2-1	CASSSLAGGPYNEQFF	TGTGCCAGCAGCTCCCTAGCGGGGGGGCCCTACAATGAGCAGTTCTTC
.	.	TRBV6-6	TRBJ1-2	CASSYTPTGLGYTF	TGTGCCAGCAGTTACACCCCGACAGGTCTGGGCTACACCTTC
.	.	TRBV7-9	TRBJ1-1	CASSSAGDTEAFF	TGTGCCAGCAGCTCGGCAGGGGACACTGAAGCTTTCTTT
.	.	TRBV7-9	TRBJ1-2	CASSTQGVYGYTF	TGTGCCAGCAGCACACAGGGCGTCTATGGCTACACCTTC
.	.	TRBV13	TRBJ2-7	CASSLVPRDFGSSYEQYF	TGTGCCAGCAGCTTAGTCCCGAGGGACTTCGGAAGCTCCTACGAGCAGTACTTC
TRBD1	.	TRBV6-1	TRBJ1-2	CASSEAGAGGYGYTF	TGTGCCAGCAGTGAAGCGGGGGCAGGGGGATATGGCTACACCTTC
.	once	TRBV6-5	TRBJ1-2	CASHHRGLAYGYTF	TGTGCCAGCCATCACCGGGGGTTGGCCTATGGCTACACCTTC
TRBD1	.	TRBV7-9	TRBJ1-2	CASSSWDRSNYGYTF	TGTGCCAGCAGCTCCTGGGACAGGAGTAACTATGGCTACACCTTC
.	once	TRBV5-6	TRBJ1-5	CASSLTTGFDQPQHF	TGTGCCAGCAGCTTAACCACAGGGTTCGATCAGCCCCAGCATTTT
TRBD2	.	TRBV5-1	TRBJ2-3	CASSPGGGTDTQYF	TGCGCCAGCAGCCCTGGGGGGGGCACAGATACGCAGTATTTT
TRBD1	.	TRBV27	TRBJ1-2	CASRRGQGVGGYTF	TGTGCCAGCAGACGGGGACAGGGGGTGGGTGGCTACACCTTC
TRBD1	once	TRBV5-1	TRBJ1-4	CASSLRQGARPNEKLFF	TGCGCCAGCAGCCTTCGACAGGGGGCGCGTCCTAATGAAAAACTGTTTTTT
TRBD1	.	TRBV25-1	TRBJ1-2	CASSETGTAGYTF	TGTGCCAGCAGTGAAACCGGGACAGCTGGCTACACCTTC
.	few	TRBV7-6	TRBJ2-7	CASSWDGLAGASYEQYF	TGTGCCAGCAGCTGGGATGGGCTGGCAGGGGCGAGCTACGAGCAGTACTTC
.	.	TRBV29-1	TRBJ2-1	CSVGPGTYTNEQFF	TGCAGCGTGGGTCCCGGGACTTACACGAATGAGCAGTTCTTC
.	.	TRBV9	TRBJ1-2	CASSVAGGRGYTF	TGTGCCAGCAGCGTAGCGGGGGGGCGAGGCTACACCTTC
.	.	TRBV30	TRBJ1-2	CAWKGWGDGYTF	TGTGCCTGGAAGGGCTGGGGCGATGGCTACACCTTC
.	few	TRBV11-3	TRBJ2-2	CASSFRGNTGELFF	TGTGCCAGCAGCTTCCGGGGTAACACCGGGGAGCTGTTTTTT
.	.	TRBV2	TRBJ1-1	CASSMIGGTEAFF	TGTGCCAGCAGTATGATAGGGGGTACTGAAGCTTTCTTT
TRBD1	.	TRBV18	TRBJ2-1	CASSQQGASTEQFF	TGTGCCAGCTCCCAACAGGGGGCTTCGACTGAGCAGTTCTTC
TRBD2	once	TRBV24-1	TRBJ2-3	CATSSGLAQYF	TGTGCCACCAGTTCTGGACTAGCTCAGTATTTT
.	few	TRBV19	TRBJ2-1	CASSIYLAPNEQFF	TGTGCCAGTAGTATTTACCTAGCCCCCAATGAGCAGTTCTTC